Given below is one TCR beta chain in context. A second PCR of about 6 to 11 cycles used a sample-barcoded 5' primer and a J-beta primer mix. Sequencing yielded, for each sample, at least 3 million paired-end reads carrying CDR3. MiXCR, run by TCRdb on the 5' RACE reads, gives a single entry per CDR3 protein. Of 650,000 to 1,000,000 distinct CDR3 sequences in the sample, about 34% were seen once. Per germline, CDR1 KGHSH and CDR2 LQKENI. Trimming cost V 3 bases and J 3 bases, with 15 bases left between them. This CDR3 has 17 residues. Healthy Caucasian individuals from Russia aged about 6 to 95 were enrolled as donors. Each donor gave approximately 9.7 milliliters of peripheral blood. The data originate from a study of blood T cells in healthy people across ages.

The receptor comes from a man in his late teens or twenties in good health. The specimen sequenced was blood. The V gene is TRBV18, the J gene TRBJ2-6, with D perhaps TRBD2 (6 bases). This CDR3 is CASSPFVQGLGANVLTF. CDR3 coding DNA: TGTGCCAGCTCACCCTTCGTCCAGGGACTTGGGGCCAACGTCCTGACTTTC.